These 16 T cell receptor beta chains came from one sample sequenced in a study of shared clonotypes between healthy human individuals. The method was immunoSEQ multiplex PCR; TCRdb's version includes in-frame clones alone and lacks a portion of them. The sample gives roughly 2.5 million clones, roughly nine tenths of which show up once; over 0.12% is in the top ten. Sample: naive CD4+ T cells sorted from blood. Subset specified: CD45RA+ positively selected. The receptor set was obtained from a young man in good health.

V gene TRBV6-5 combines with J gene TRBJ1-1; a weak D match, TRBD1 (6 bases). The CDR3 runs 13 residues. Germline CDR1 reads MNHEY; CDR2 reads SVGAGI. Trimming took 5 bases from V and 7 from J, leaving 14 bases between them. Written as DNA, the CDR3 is TGTGCCAGCAGTCCCCAGGGGAGGGTTGAAGCTTTCTTT. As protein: CASSPQGRVEAFF.

The DNA of the CDR3 is TGTGCCAGCAGTTACCGGCCAGAATTAACCTACGAGCAGTACTTC. Its protein product is CASSYRPELTYEQYF. The chain carries TRBV6-6 and TRBJ2-7; D is ambiguous. The CDR3 consists of 15 residues. Germline-derived CDR1 and CDR2 are MNHNY and SVGAGI (reference sequence). V dropped 2 bases and J dropped 2 bases, with 13 bases sitting between them.

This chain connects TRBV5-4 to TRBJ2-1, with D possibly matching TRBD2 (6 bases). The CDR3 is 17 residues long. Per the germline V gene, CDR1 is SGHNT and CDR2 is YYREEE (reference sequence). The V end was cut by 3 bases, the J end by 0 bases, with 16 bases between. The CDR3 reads CASSSLQARDSYNEQFF. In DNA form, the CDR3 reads TGTGCCAGCAGCTCCCTCCAGGCGCGGGACTCCTACAATGAGCAGTTCTTC.

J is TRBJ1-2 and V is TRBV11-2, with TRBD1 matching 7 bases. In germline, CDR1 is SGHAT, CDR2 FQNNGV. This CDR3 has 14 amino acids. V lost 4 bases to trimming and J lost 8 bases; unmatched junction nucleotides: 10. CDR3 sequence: CASSSQGRGIGYTF. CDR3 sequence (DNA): TGTGCCAGCAGCTCTCAAGGCAGGGGGATCGGCTACACCTTC.

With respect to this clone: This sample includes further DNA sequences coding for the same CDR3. CDR3 coding DNA: TGCGCCAGCAGCCGAGACAGGGGGAACACTGAAGCTTTCTTT. Translation gives CASSRDRGNTEAFF. The chain links TRBV5-1 to TRBJ1-1; 8 bases fit TRBD1. V was clipped by 4 bases and J by 1 base; unmatched bases: 3. Per germline, CDR1 SGHRS and CDR2 YFSETQ. This CDR3 is 14 amino acids long.

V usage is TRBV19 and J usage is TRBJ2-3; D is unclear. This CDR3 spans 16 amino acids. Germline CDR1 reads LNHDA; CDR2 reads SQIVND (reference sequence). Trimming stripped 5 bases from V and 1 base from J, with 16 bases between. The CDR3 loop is CASSATELLGTDTQYF. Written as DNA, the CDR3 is TGTGCCAGTAGTGCGACGGAGCTTCTCGGCACAGATACGCAGTATTTT.

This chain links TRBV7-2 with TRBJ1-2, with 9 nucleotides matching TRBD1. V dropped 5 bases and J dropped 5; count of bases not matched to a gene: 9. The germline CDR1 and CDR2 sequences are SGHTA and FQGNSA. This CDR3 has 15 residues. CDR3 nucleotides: TGTGCCAGCAGCCAGGACAGGGGCGATGGGTATGGCTACACCTTC. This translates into CASSQDRGDGYGYTF.

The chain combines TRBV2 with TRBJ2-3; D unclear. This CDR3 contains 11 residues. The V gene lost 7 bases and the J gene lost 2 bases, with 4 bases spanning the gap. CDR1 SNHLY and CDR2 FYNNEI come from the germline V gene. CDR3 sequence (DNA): TGTGCCAGCACCCTCACAGATACGCAGTATTTT. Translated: CASTLTDTQYF. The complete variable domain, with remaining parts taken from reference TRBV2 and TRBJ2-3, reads EPEVTQTPSHQVTQMGQEVILRCVPISNHLYFYWYRQILGQKVEFLVSFYNNEISEKSEIFDDQFSVERPDGSNFTLKIRSTKLEDSAMYFCASTLTDTQYFGPGTRLTVL.

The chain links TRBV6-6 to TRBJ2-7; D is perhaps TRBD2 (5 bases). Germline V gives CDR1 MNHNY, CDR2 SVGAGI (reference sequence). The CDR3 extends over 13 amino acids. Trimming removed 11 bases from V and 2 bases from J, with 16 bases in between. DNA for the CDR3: TGTGCCGCCTCCCCCGGAGCGGCCTACGAGCAGTACTTC. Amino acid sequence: CAASPGAAYEQYF.

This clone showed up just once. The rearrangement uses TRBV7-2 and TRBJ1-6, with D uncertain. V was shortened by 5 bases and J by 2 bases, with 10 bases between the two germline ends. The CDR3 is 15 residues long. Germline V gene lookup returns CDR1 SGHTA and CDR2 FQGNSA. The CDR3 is CASSRPGAYNSPLHF. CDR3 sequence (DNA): TGTGCCAGCAGCCGCCCGGGAGCCTATAATTCACCCCTCCACTTT.

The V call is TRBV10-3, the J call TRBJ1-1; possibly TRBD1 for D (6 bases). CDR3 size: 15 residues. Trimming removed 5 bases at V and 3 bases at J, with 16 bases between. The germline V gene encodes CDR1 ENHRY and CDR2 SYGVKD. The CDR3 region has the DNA TGTGCCATCAGTCTTCTGGGGGCCCAGGACACTGAAGCTTTCTTT. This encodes CAISLLGAQDTEAFF.

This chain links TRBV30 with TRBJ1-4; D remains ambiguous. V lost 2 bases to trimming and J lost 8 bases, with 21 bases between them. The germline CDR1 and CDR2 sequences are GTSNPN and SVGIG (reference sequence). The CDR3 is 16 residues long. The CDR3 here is CAWSINLGSLGEKLFF. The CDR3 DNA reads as TGTGCCTGGAGTATCAATTTGGGATCTTTGGGGGAAAAACTGTTTTTT.

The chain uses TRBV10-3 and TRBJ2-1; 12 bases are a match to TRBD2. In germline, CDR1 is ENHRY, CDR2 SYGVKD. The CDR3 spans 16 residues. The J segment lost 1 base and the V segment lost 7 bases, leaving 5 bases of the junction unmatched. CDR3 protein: CAITPGLAGSYNEQFF. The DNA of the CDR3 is TGTGCCATCACTCCGGGACTAGCGGGTTCCTACAATGAGCAGTTCTTC.

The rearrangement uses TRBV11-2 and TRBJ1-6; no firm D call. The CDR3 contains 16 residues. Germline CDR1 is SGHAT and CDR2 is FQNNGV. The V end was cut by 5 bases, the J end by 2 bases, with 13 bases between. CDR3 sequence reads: CASSAPHSAYNSPLHF. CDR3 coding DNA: TGTGCCAGCAGCGCCCCTCATTCGGCCTATAATTCACCCCTCCACTTT.

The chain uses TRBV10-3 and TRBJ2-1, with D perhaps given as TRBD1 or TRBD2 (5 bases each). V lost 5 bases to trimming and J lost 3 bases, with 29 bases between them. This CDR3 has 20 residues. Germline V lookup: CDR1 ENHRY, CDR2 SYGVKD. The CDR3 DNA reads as TGTGCCATCAGTCTTGACACGACCCAAACTAGAGGGGATTACTACAATGAGCAGTTCTTC. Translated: CAISLDTTQTRGDYYNEQFF.

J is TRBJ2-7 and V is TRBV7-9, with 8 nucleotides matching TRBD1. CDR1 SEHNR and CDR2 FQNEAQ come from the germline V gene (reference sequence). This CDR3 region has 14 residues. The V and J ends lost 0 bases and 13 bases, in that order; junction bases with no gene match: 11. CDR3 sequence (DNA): TGTGCCAGCAGCTTAGCGCCCAGCCAGGGGGCGGTCTACTTC. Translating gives CASSLAPSQGAVYF.